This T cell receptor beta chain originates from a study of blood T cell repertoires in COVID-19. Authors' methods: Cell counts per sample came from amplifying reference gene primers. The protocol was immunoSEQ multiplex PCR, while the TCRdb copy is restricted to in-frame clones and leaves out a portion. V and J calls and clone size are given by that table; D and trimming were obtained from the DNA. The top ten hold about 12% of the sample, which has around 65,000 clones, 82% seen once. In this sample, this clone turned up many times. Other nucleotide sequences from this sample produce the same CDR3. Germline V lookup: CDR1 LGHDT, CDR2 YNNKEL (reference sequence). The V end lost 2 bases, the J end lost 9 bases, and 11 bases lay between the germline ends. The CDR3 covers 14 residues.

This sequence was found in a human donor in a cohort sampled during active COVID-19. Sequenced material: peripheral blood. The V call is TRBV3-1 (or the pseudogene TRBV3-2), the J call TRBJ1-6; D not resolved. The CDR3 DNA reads TGTGCCAGCAGCCAAAGGCGGGATCGTTCACCCCTCCACTTT. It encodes CASSQRRDRSPLHF.